A single sample gave rise to the 30 T cell receptor beta chains below, sequenced in a study of regulatory T cells in long-lasting Graves disease. CDR3-region Arm-PCR and iRepertoire HTBI primers produced the TCR beta libraries. Each CDR3 protein is one row after TCRdb ran MiXCR on the multiplex PCR reads. Among 300,000 to 450,000 distinct CDR3 sequences, about 14% were seen once, and the ten largest hold 20% to 25%. As to time point: newly diagnosed GD, antithyroid drugs for less than 3 months. PBMC RNA served as the TCR library source. The sample was peripheral blood mononuclear cells (PBMCs), taken at new diagnosis, from a patient treated with antithyroid drugs. These receptors all come from a female donor with Graves disease.

This clonotype was counted ten times or more. V usage is TRBV5-5 and J usage is TRBJ2-5; TRBD1 aligns across 7 bases. This CDR3 has 15 amino acids. Germline V gives CDR1 SGHKS, CDR2 YYEKEE (reference sequence). After removal of 4 bases from V and 0 bases from J, the junction contained 6 bases not matched to a gene. CDR3 residues: CASSVDRPYQETQYF. Here the CDR3 DNA reads TGTGCCAGCAGCGTGGACAGGCCGTACCAAGAGACCCAGTACTTC. Looking up the rest from reference TRBV5-5 and TRBJ2-5 gives the full variable domain: DAGVTQSPTHLIKTRGQQVTLRCSPISGHKSVSWYQQVLGQGPQFIFQYYEKEERGRGNFPDRFSARQFPNYSSELNVNALLLGDSALYLCASSVDRPYQETQYFGPGTRLLVL.

This clonotype was found many times. This rearrangement joins TRBV11-3 to TRBJ2-2; no firm D call. There are 14 residues in the CDR3. V lost 5 bases and J lost 4, with 11 bases in between. Germline V gives CDR1 SGHNT, CDR2 YENEEA. CDR3 loop: CASSPAWPTGELFF. In nucleotides, the CDR3 is TGTGCCAGCAGCCCCGCTTGGCCCACCGGGGAGCTGTTTTTT.

This chain joins TRBV6-1 and TRBJ2-7; D is perhaps TRBD1 (5 bases). V gave up 2 bases and J gave up 1 base, with 9 bases separating them. The germline CDR1 and CDR2 sequences are MNHNS and SASEGT. CDR3 length: 14 residues. The CDR3 coding sequence is TGTGCCAGCAGTGAAATGGGGCAGTCCTACGAGCAGTACTTC. Protein product: CASSEMGQSYEQYF.

V usage is TRBV15 and J usage is TRBJ2-7; D is perhaps TRBD2 (5 bases). The germline V gene has CDR1 LNHNV and CDR2 YYDKDF (reference sequence). The CDR3 spans 13 residues. V was trimmed by 4 bases and J by 2 bases, leaving 9 bases between them. CDR3 DNA: TGTGCCACCAGCATGAGGGCGGCCTACGAGCAGTACTTC. Protein: CATSMRAAYEQYF.

In this sample, this clonotype turned up a few times. This sequence joins TRBV6-9 and TRBJ2-3; TRBD2 matches at 9 bases. The ends lost 3 bases at V and 3 bases at J; junction bases unmatched: 13. This CDR3 contains 18 residues. Germline assignment: CDR1 MNHGY and CDR2 SVAAGI. CDR3 sequence reads: CASSYPGLAPGGTDTQYF. CDR3 sequence (DNA): TGTGCCAGCAGTTACCCCGGACTAGCGCCCGGAGGGACAGATACGCAGTATTTT.

This clonotype was observed at least ten times. This sequence joins TRBV5-4 and TRBJ2-1; TRBD2 matches at 7 bases. The V and J ends lost 10 bases and 10 bases, in that order; junction bases with no gene match: 17. Germline V gives CDR1 SGHNT, CDR2 YYREEE (reference sequence). CDR3 length: 14 residues. CDR3 bases: TGTGCCGCGAGACCAAGCGGGACGTTGGGGGAGCAGTTCTTC. It encodes CAARPSGTLGEQFF.

A word on this clonotype: A much larger clone differs from this one at a single base, so this may be a read error. This sequence joins TRBV7-9 and TRBJ2-1, with no clear D. This CDR3 spans 17 amino acids. Looked up from germline, CDR1 is SEHNR and CDR2 is FQNEAQ (reference sequence). V was cut by 3 bases and J by 10 bases, with 25 bases left in between. CDR3 loop: CASSFFGRSRSGYEQFF. For the CDR3, the DNA is TGTGCCAGCAGCTTTTTTGGGCGTTCTAGGTCCGGCTACGAGCAGTTCTTC.

This clonotype appeared many times. The chain employs TRBV10-3 and TRBJ1-1, with TRBD1 as a possible D gene (6 bases). Germline V gives CDR1 ENHRY, CDR2 SYGVKD. The CDR3 loop spans 14 amino acids. With 3 bases removed from V and 1 base from J, the gap between germline ends came to 9 bases. This chain's CDR3 is CAISDGTTNTEAFF. The DNA of the CDR3 is TGTGCCATCAGTGATGGGACAACGAACACTGAAGCTTTCTTT.

The table lists this clonotype with many counts. The chain uses TRBV7-9 and TRBJ2-1; D gene uncertain. The germline V and J ends were trimmed by 1 base and 6 bases, with 4 bases remaining between them. Germline V lookup: CDR1 SEHNR, CDR2 FQNEAQ (reference sequence). The CDR3 totals 12 residues. The CDR3 loop is CASSLGVNEQFF. The CDR3 coding sequence is TGTGCCAGCAGCTTAGGGGTCAATGAGCAGTTCTTC.

This clonotype was found many times. This chain connects TRBV2 to TRBJ1-2; no firm D call. Between the trimmed V and J ends, which lost 3 bases and 4 bases, there was a span of 15 bases. Per the germline V gene, CDR1 is SNHLY and CDR2 is FYNNEI. The CDR3 loop spans 15 amino acids. The CDR3 DNA sequence: TGTGCCAGCAGTGATGTGGCCCGCTTCTTCTATGGCTACACCTTC. Protein product: CASSDVARFFYGYTF.

The chain combines TRBV24-1 with TRBJ2-1; 7 nucleotides agree with TRBD2. The CDR3 loop spans 13 amino acids. V lost 0 bases, J lost 15 bases, and 7 bases stayed unmatched. The V gene's germline CDR1 is KGHDR and CDR2 SFDVKD. CDR3 protein: CATSDLAAGETFF. The CDR3 DNA reads TGTGCCACCAGTGATTTGGCGGCGGGAGAAACGTTCTTC.

In its sample, this clonotype was seen many times. The genes are TRBV20-1 and TRBJ2-3; the D gene could be TRBD1 or TRBD2 (5 bases each). Per the germline V gene, CDR1 is DFQATT and CDR2 is SNEGSKA (reference sequence). This CDR3 comprises 14 residues. Between the trimmed V and J ends, which lost 6 bases and 0 bases, there was a span of 13 bases. In nucleotides, the CDR3 is TGCAGTGCCTCCCGGGGACCTAGCACAGATACGCAGTATTTT. It codes for CSASRGPSTDTQYF.

This clonotype was seen only a few times. This chain joins TRBV15 and TRBJ1-2, with 7 bases matching TRBD1. CDR1 LNHNV and CDR2 YYDKDF come from the germline V gene (reference sequence). Unmatched junction bases numbered 15, after V lost 0 bases and J lost 8 bases. This CDR3 contains 17 residues. For the CDR3, the DNA is TGTGCCACCAGCAGAGATACATTGGACAGATTCAGGGGGGGCTACACCTTC. As protein: CATSRDTLDRFRGGYTF.

This clonotype was detected ten times or more. The chain employs TRBV24-1 and TRBJ2-1; 7 bases agree with TRBD2. The germline V gene encodes CDR1 KGHDR and CDR2 SFDVKD. The CDR3 consists of 14 residues. The trim removed 9 bases at V and 0 bases at J, leaving 4 bases unmatched. The CDR3: CATGRESSYNEQFF. CDR3 nucleotides: TGTGCCACCGGGCGGGAGAGCTCCTACAATGAGCAGTTCTTC.

This clonotype was recorded many times. The rearrangement joins TRBV6-5 to TRBJ1-2; 7 bases line up with TRBD1. Germline CDR1 is MNHEY and CDR2 is SVGAGI. The CDR3 is 15 amino acids. Unmatched junction bases numbered 10, after V lost 2 bases and J lost 7 bases. The CDR3 here is CASSYGTGEVAGYTF. For the CDR3, the DNA is TGTGCCAGCAGTTACGGAACAGGGGAGGTTGCTGGCTACACCTTC.

In regard to this clonotype: A much larger clone lies a single base off, so this may be a read error. This chain joins TRBV28 and TRBJ2-2; D call uncertain. This CDR3 comprises 14 residues. The germline V gene has CDR1 MDHEN and CDR2 SYDVKM. Deletions cut 7 bases from V and 5 bases from J, with 14 bases between. CDR3 sequence (DNA): TGTGCCAGCATAGCCGGCCAGACGACCGGGGAGCTGTTTTTT. It is translated as CASIAGQTTGELFF.

The sample holds a few counts of this clonotype. This rearrangement joins TRBV7-2 to TRBJ2-5, with 8 nucleotides matching TRBD2. The junction had 6 bases not matched to a gene; V was cut back by 1 base and J by 5 bases. This CDR3 has 15 amino acids. The germline V gene encodes CDR1 SGHTA and CDR2 FQGNSA. This CDR3 is CASSLGSGSGETQYF. The CDR3 coding sequence is TGTGCCAGCAGCTTAGGGAGCGGGAGCGGGGAGACCCAGTACTTC.

The table lists this clonotype with a few counts. The chain employs TRBV19 and TRBJ2-2; weak D call: TRBD1 (6 bases). The CDR3 has 15 amino acids. In germline, CDR1 is LNHDA, CDR2 SQIVND (reference sequence). V lost 5 bases, J lost 3 bases, and 13 bases lay in between. The CDR3 reads CASSSDRLDTGELFF. DNA for the CDR3: TGTGCCAGTAGTTCTGACAGGTTAGACACCGGGGAGCTGTTTTTT.

This clonotype was counted a few times. J is TRBJ2-7 and V is TRBV18, with 10 bases aligning to TRBD2. Trimming at V came to 3 bases and at J to 5 bases, leaving 10 bases not matched to a gene. The CDR3 runs to 16 residues. Germline values: CDR1 KGHSH, CDR2 LQKENI. The CDR3 here is CASSPGNSGRWDEQYF. Here the CDR3 DNA reads TGTGCCAGCTCACCTGGGAATAGCGGGAGGTGGGACGAGCAGTACTTC.

The rearrangement links TRBV5-1 to TRBJ2-1; 11 bases line up with TRBD2. With 1 base clipped from V and 8 bases from J, the junction kept 17 bases outside the gene matches. This CDR3 is built from 19 residues. Germline V gene sequence: CDR1 SGHRS, CDR2 YFSETQ. CDR3 region: CASSLSPVGTSGPADEQFF. CDR3 sequence (DNA): TGCGCCAGCAGCTTGTCCCCCGTTGGGACTAGCGGTCCTGCCGATGAGCAGTTCTTC.

This clonotype was seen only a few times. This chain joins TRBV5-4 and TRBJ1-1; a possible D gene is TRBD1 (5 bases). The CDR3 contains 15 residues. Germline CDR1 reads SGHNT; CDR2 reads YYREEE (reference sequence). Trimming removed 6 bases at V and 2 bases at J, with 17 bases between. For the CDR3, the DNA is TGTGCCAGCACCCCTATCTTGGGGCCTAACACTGAAGCTTTCTTT. It encodes CASTPILGPNTEAFF.

This clonotype was observed a handful of times. The chain joins TRBV27 to TRBJ2-3; D possibly corresponds to TRBD1 (5 bases). Germline V gene sequence: CDR1 MNHEY, CDR2 SMNVEV (reference sequence). The V and J ends lost 3 bases and 5 bases respectively, with 9 bases between them. This CDR3 has 13 residues. The CDR3 here is CASSFRQRDTQYF. The DNA for the CDR3 is TGTGCCAGCAGTTTTCGACAGAGAGATACGCAGTATTTT.

Comment on this clonotype: Because the CDR3's place on the DNA is in doubt, the DNA is left out and the CDR3 is given as listed by TCRdb. This chain connects TRBV6-1 to TRBJ1-6; TRBD1, the D gene given by the table, was not confirmed from the DNA. The CDR3 spans 23 residues, counting both ends. CDR1 is MNHNS, CDR2 SASEGT, per germline. CDR3 protein: CASSGTSGNEQFFGPGTRSPLHF.

V is TRBV14 and J is TRBJ1-4; 8 bases line up with TRBD1. V lost 5 bases, J lost 5 bases, and 7 bases stayed unmatched. Germline loops: CDR1 SGHDN, CDR2 FVKESK. This CDR3 has 15 residues. CDR3 loop: CASSSSQGANEKLFF. For the CDR3, the DNA is TGTGCCAGCAGCTCATCCCAGGGGGCAAATGAAAAACTGTTTTTT.

The chain joins TRBV15 to TRBJ1-4, with D unresolved. CDR3 length: 15 residues. Germline CDR1 is LNHNV and CDR2 is YYDKDF (reference sequence). V lost 1 base and J lost 6, with 12 bases in between. The CDR3 sequence is CATSRVRGKDEKLFF. CDR3 in DNA: TGTGCCACCAGCAGAGTCCGAGGAAAGGATGAAAAACTGTTTTTT.

The chain couples TRBV4-1 to TRBJ1-4; D is unclear. CDR1 and CDR2 (germline): MGHRA, YSYEKL. CDR3 length: 14 residues. The V end was cut by 4 bases, the J end by 8 bases, with 14 bases between. The CDR3 loop reads CASSRDLGGEKLFF. The CDR3 DNA is TGCGCCAGCAGCCGGGATCTTGGCGGAGAAAAACTGTTTTTT.

This clonotype was detected many times. CDR3 loop: CASSPSVGGGYNEQFF. CDR3 sequence (DNA): TGTGCCAGCAGTCCCTCCGTTGGGGGCGGGTACAATGAGCAGTTCTTC. The chain joins TRBV6-2 or TRBV6-3 to TRBJ2-1; weak D call: TRBD1 (6 bases). The germline V gene encodes CDR1 MNHEY and CDR2 SVGEGT. V dropped 5 bases and J dropped 4 bases, with 18 bases sitting between them. The CDR3 is 16 residues long.

V is TRBV28 and J is TRBJ2-7; 8 bases are a match to TRBD1. V gave up 2 bases and J gave up 7 bases; unmatched junction bases: 16. The CDR3 is 17 residues long. Germline assignment: CDR1 MDHEN and CDR2 SYDVKM. The chain's CDR3 is CASSLPGDGTGAWEQYF. DNA of the CDR3: TGTGCCAGCAGTTTACCCGGCGACGGGACAGGAGCTTGGGAGCAGTACTTC.

The chain joins TRBV6-1 to TRBJ2-5, with D tentatively TRBD2 (6 bases). Trimming removed 6 bases at V and 4 bases at J, with 15 bases between. Germline V gene sequence: CDR1 MNHNS, CDR2 SASEGT. CDR3 size: 14 residues. The CDR3 sequence is CASRIGGPRETQYF. The CDR3 bases are TGTGCCAGCAGGATCGGGGGTCCGAGAGAGACCCAGTACTTC.

This clonotype appeared many times. V and J are TRBV5-1 and TRBJ2-1, with 7 bases fitting TRBD2. Trimming cost V 2 bases and J 10 bases; bases outside gene matches: 6. The germline V gene encodes CDR1 SGHRS and CDR2 YFSETQ. This CDR3 contains 13 residues. The CDR3 region is CASSFSSGREQFF. CDR3 nucleotides: TGCGCCAGCAGCTTCAGTTCCGGGAGGGAGCAGTTCTTC.